These 11 T cell receptor beta chains were all obtained from the same sample, sequenced in a study of T-cell reconstitution after alpha-beta-depleted transplantation in children. The authors prepared the TCRbeta library with unique molecular identifiers. One entry per CDR3 protein results from TCRdb running MiXCR on the PCR reads. The sample has a few hundred thousand distinct CDR3 sequences, over 20% seen once. The material was PBMCs, obtained before TCRalphabeta/CD19-depleted stem cell transplant. These TCRs come from a boy less than two years old with Wiskott-Aldrich syndrome, due to receive a stem cell transplant.

This sequence joins TRBV20-1 and TRBJ1-4; D may be TRBD1 (6 bases). Trimming took off 6 bases at V and 0 bases at J, with 14 bases between the two ends. Germline V gene sequence: CDR1 DFQATT, CDR2 SNEGSKA (reference sequence). CDR3 length: 15 amino acids. The CDR3, as DNA: TGCAGTGCATTAAAATCAGGGGCAACTAATGAAAAACTGTTTTTT. It specifies CSALKSGATNEKLFF.

The rearrangement links TRBV6-2 or TRBV6-3 to TRBJ2-3, with TRBD2 matching 14 bases. Germline CDR1 is MNHEY and CDR2 is SVGEGT. This CDR3 has 15 residues. V lost 3 bases and J lost 6; bases outside the gene matches: 2. The CDR3 region is CASSYGTSGSDTQYF. Here the CDR3 DNA reads TGTGCCAGCAGTTATGGGACTAGCGGGAGTGATACGCAGTATTTT.

This clonotype has a count of ten or more. V gene TRBV5-1 combines with J gene TRBJ1-4; no clear D gene. Germline V gene sequence: CDR1 SGHRS, CDR2 YFSETQ. CDR3 length equals 13 residues. V was cut by 0 bases and J by 4 bases, with 4 bases left in between. The DNA of the CDR3 is TGCGCCAGCAGCTTGGGAAGTAATGAAAAACTGTTTTTT. Its protein is CASSLGSNEKLFF.

This chain uses TRBV15 with TRBJ1-2; 9 nucleotides line up with TRBD1. This CDR3 has 17 amino acids. CDR1 is LNHNV and CDR2 is YYDKDF in the germline V gene (reference sequence). After removal of 3 bases from V and 8 bases from J, the junction contained 16 bases not matched to a gene. The CDR3 reads CATSRDLPSGTGNGYTF. The CDR3, as DNA: TGTGCCACCAGCAGGGATTTGCCGTCCGGGACAGGGAACGGCTACACCTTC.

This clonotype was seen only a few times. This chain uses TRBV7-2 with TRBJ2-5; TRBD2 agrees at 10 bases. Per germline, CDR1 SGHTA and CDR2 FQGNSA. The V and J ends lost 5 bases and 7 bases, in that order; junction bases with no gene match: 10. This CDR3 spans 15 amino acids. The CDR3 bases are TGTGCCAGCAGCCGGACTAGCGGAGGGGTTGGGACCCAGTACTTC. It codes for CASSRTSGGVGTQYF.

The sample holds many counts of this clonotype. The rearrangement joins TRBV29-1 to TRBJ2-1, with TRBD2 as a possible D gene (6 bases). CDR1 is SQVTM and CDR2 is ANQGSEA in the germline V gene. The CDR3 length is 13 residues. V lost 4 bases, J lost 5 bases, and 12 bases lay in between. CDR3 in amino acids: CSVGSGDHNEQFF. The CDR3 region has the DNA TGCAGCGTTGGGTCGGGAGATCACAATGAGCAGTTCTTC.

This chain uses TRBV5-1 with TRBJ2-7, with 10 nucleotides matching TRBD2. Losses at the gene ends were 0 bases for V and 1 base for J; bases not matched to a gene: 16. Germline V gene data show CDR1 as SGHRS and CDR2 as YFSETQ. This CDR3 is 20 amino acids long. CDR3 region: CASSLAPTRTSGVFSYEQYF. Written as DNA, the CDR3 is TGCGCCAGCAGCTTGGCCCCGACCCGGACTAGCGGCGTTTTTTCCTACGAGCAGTACTTC. Variable domain in full (rest from reference TRBV5-1 and TRBJ2-7): KAGVTQTPRYLIKTRGQQVTLSCSPISGHRSVSWYQQTPGQGLQFLFEYFSETQRNKGNFPGRFSGRQFSNSRSEMNVSTLELGDSALYLCASSLAPTRTSGVFSYEQYFGPGTRLTVT.

The CDR3 nucleotides are TGCAGCGTTGCGAGGGCCGACAATGAGCAGTTCTTC. Its translation: CSVARADNEQFF. V is TRBV29-1 and J is TRBJ2-1, with D possibly matching TRBD2 (5 bases). V lost 4 bases and J 5 bases, leaving 9 bases between the germline ends. CDR3 length equals 12 residues. CDR1 and CDR2 (germline): SQVTM, ANQGSEA.

In its sample, this clonotype was seen a few times. The gene calls are TRBV7-8 and TRBJ2-3; a weak D match, TRBD2 (6 bases). V lost 5 bases, J lost 5 bases, and 20 bases lay in between. In germline, CDR1 is SGHVS, CDR2 FQNEAQ. The CDR3 runs 16 residues. The CDR3 region is CASSNPGRAGKDTQYF. CDR3 DNA: TGTGCCAGCAGCAATCCGGGCCGCGCGGGGAAAGATACGCAGTATTTT.

J is TRBJ2-1 and V is TRBV12-3 or TRBV12-4; the match to TRBD2 covers 7 bases. Unmatched junction bases numbered 8, after V lost 4 bases and J lost 8 bases. There are 14 residues in the CDR3. CDR3 in DNA: TGTGCCAGCAGTTGGACGGGAGGCTCCGATGAGCAGTTCTTC. It specifies CASSWTGGSDEQFF.

This chain links TRBV5-1 with TRBJ2-3; 13 bases line up with TRBD2. CDR1 SGHRS and CDR2 YFSETQ come from the germline V gene. The CDR3 sequence is 14 residues long. J gave up 4 bases and V 8 bases, and 4 bases lay outside the gene matches. The DNA of the CDR3 is TGCGCCAGTTCGGGACTAGCGGGATCAGATACGCAGTATTTT. It specifies CASSGLAGSDTQYF.